Below, one T cell receptor (beta chain) is given with its context. As yet, its antigen is unknown. At one end the junction does not follow the germline gene, possibly because of a read error. Each library that profiled naive CD8 cells came from approximately 20,000 to 1,000,000 sorted cells with 10%, 30% or 50% RNA. Naive CD8 T cells underwent sorting with the CD8+CD4-CCR7+CD45RA+ definition. TCRdb re-derived calls from the PCR reads in MiXCR, one entry per CDR3 protein. Of under 800,000 distinct CDR3 sequences in the sample, roughly 23% are singletons; the top ten hold roughly 0.83%. The sample originates from a study of molecular identifiers for immune sequencing clone quantification. Overall study: Five portions were made in replicates from RNA of around 20,000 or 100,000 naive CD8 cells, and four underwent sequencing.

This CDR3 is built from 15 residues. Germline V gene data show CDR1 as PRHDT and CDR2 as FYEKMQ (reference sequence). Overall study findings and caveats: Over 99% of CMV-specific effector molecules, but under 1% of naive ones, were in clones above 20 copies.

This chain links TRBV13 with TRBJ1-1; maybe TRBD1 (6 bases). This clonotype was sampled from a human donor in good health. Some libraries in this study had Jurkat cell RNA spiked in. The specimen sequenced was naive CD8+ T cells from blood, with Jurkat cell RNA spiked in. Subset noted: FACS-sorted CD8+CD4-CCR7+CD45RA+ naive T cells. CDR3 nucleotide sequence: TGTGCCAGCAGCACGAAGGGGGTTCTGAACACTGAAGCTATCTTT. Its protein product is CASSTKGVLNTEAIF.